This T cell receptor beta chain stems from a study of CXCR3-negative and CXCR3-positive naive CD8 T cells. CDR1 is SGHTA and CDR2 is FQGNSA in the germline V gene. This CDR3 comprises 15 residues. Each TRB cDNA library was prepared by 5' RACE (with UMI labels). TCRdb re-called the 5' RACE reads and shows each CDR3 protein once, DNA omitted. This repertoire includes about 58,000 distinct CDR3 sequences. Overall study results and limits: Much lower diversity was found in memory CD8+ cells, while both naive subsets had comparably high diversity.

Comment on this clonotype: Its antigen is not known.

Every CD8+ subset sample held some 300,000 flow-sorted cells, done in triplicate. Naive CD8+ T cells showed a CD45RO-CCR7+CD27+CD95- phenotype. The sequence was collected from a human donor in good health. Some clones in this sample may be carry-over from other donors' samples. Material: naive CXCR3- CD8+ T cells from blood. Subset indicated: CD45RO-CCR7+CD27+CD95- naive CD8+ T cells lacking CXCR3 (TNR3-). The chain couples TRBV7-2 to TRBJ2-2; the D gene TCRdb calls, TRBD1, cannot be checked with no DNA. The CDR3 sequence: CASSLARPGTGELFF.